This is a list of T cell receptor beta chains from one sample in a study of blood T cells in healthy people across ages. TCRdb re-derived calls from the 5' RACE reads in MiXCR, one entry per CDR3 protein. The data show around 1,500,000 distinct CDR3 sequences, roughly 45% seen once. Sample: blood. The receptors derive from a woman aged 18-30 years in good health. Each CDR3 is given with its conserved first and last residue. The order of the fields is D gene, clone size, J gene, V gene, CDR3 DNA, CDR3 protein. D genes are given only for firm matches. A clone size is listed for some rows: how often the clone was seen (once, few, many), or a class if it is expanded.

D: -; size: -; J: TRBJ2-3; V: TRBV6-5; DNA: TGTGCCAGCATCTCGACAGATACGCAGTATTTT; CDR3: CASISTDTQYF
D: -; size: few; J: TRBJ1-6; V: TRBV28; DNA: TGTGCCAGCTCACAGGGTTCCAATTCACCCCTCCACTTT; CDR3: CASSQGSNSPLHF
D: -; size: few; J: TRBJ1-6; V: TRBV12-3/TRBV12-4; DNA: TGTGCCAGCAGGCCCGGGTCGATCAATTCACCCCTCCACTTT; CDR3: CASRPGSINSPLHF
D: TRBD2; size: few; J: TRBJ2-7; V: TRBV12-3/TRBV12-4; DNA: TGTGCCAGCAGTTTGCTAGCGGCGATTTCCTACGAGCAGTACTTC; CDR3: CASSLLAAISYEQYF
D: TRBD2; size: few; J: TRBJ2-1; V: TRBV12-3/TRBV12-4; DNA: TGTGCCAGCAGAAACCGGGACTACATCTACAATGAGCAGTTCTTC; CDR3: CASRNRDYIYNEQFF
D: TRBD2; size: -; J: TRBJ2-1; V: TRBV27; DNA: TGTGCCAGCAGTTCCGTCCGACCGGGACTAGTCCACAATGAGCAGTTCTTC; CDR3: CASSSVRPGLVHNEQFF
D: -; size: -; J: TRBJ2-3; V: TRBV7-6; DNA: TGTGCCAGCAGCCCGGGGGTTGCTGTGGAAGTAGATACGCAGTATTTT; CDR3: CASSPGVAVEVDTQYF
D: TRBD2; size: -; J: TRBJ2-7; V: TRBV6-5; DNA: TGTGCCAGCACTGTTAGTCCGGCGGGAGCCTACGAGCAGTACTTC; CDR3: CASTVSPAGAYEQYF
D: TRBD1; size: few; J: TRBJ2-7; V: TRBV9; DNA: TGTGCCAGCAGCGTAGCTCTGGGACAGGCATCCTACGAGCAGTACTTC; CDR3: CASSVALGQASYEQYF
D: TRBD2; size: few; J: TRBJ2-1; V: TRBV29-1; DNA: TGCAGCGGCGGACTAGCGGGAGTTCGTTCCTACAATGAGCAGTTCTTC; CDR3: CSGGLAGVRSYNEQFF
D: -; size: -; J: TRBJ2-7; V: TRBV4-1; DNA: TGCGCCAGCAGCCAAGATACCGGGCGGGAGCAGTACTTC; CDR3: CASSQDTGREQYF
D: TRBD2; size: -; J: TRBJ2-7; V: TRBV14; DNA: TGTGCCAGCAGCCAAGTGGTAGCGGGGGCCTACGAGCAGTACTTC; CDR3: CASSQVVAGAYEQYF
D: TRBD1; size: -; J: TRBJ1-5; V: TRBV29-1; DNA: TGCAGCGTAATAGGGACAGGGATGGGTCAGCCCCAGCATTTT; CDR3: CSVIGTGMGQPQHF
D: TRBD2; size: -; J: TRBJ2-1; V: TRBV7-2; DNA: TGTGCCAGCAGCTTACGGCCCCAGCGGGGGGGCCTTGATGAGCAGTTCTTC; CDR3: CASSLRPQRGGLDEQFF
D: -; size: -; J: TRBJ2-3; V: TRBV5-1; DNA: TGCGCCAGCAGCTTACGCAGGCCCCCAGATACGCAGTATTTT; CDR3: CASSLRRPPDTQYF
D: TRBD2; size: few; J: TRBJ2-3; V: TRBV29-1; DNA: TGCAGCGTGATGACTAGCGGGAGCACAGATACGCAGTATTTT; CDR3: CSVMTSGSTDTQYF
D: -; size: -; J: TRBJ2-7; V: TRBV20-1; DNA: TGCAGTGCCCTAGAACAGGGTGACCAAACCTACGAGCAGTACTTC; CDR3: CSALEQGDQTYEQYF
D: TRBD2; size: -; J: TRBJ2-3; V: TRBV28; DNA: TGTGCCAGCAGTTTGTCCTCTAGCGGGGCCGAGGAACGCACAGATACGCAGTATTTT; CDR3: CASSLSSSGAEERTDTQYF
D: -; size: few; J: TRBJ1-2; V: TRBV6-1; DNA: TGTGCCAGCAGTGAAGCGCTCGGCCGACGCGGGGGGAATGGCTACACCTTC; CDR3: CASSEALGRRGGNGYTF
D: TRBD1; size: -; J: TRBJ2-1; V: TRBV24-1; DNA: TGTGCCACCAGTGAGGACCAGGGGGCGAATGAGCAGTTCTTC; CDR3: CATSEDQGANEQFF
D: TRBD1; size: few; J: TRBJ2-1; V: TRBV6-2/TRBV6-3; DNA: TGTGCCAGCAGTTATAAACAGGGGTATCCTAGCTCCTACAATGAGCAGTTCTTC; CDR3: CASSYKQGYPSSYNEQFF
D: -; size: -; J: TRBJ1-1; V: TRBV5-5; DNA: TGTGCCAGCAGCCAGGGTGGGGGCATGAACACTGAAGCTTTCTTT; CDR3: CASSQGGGMNTEAFF
D: -; size: once; J: TRBJ2-1; V: TRBV7-3; DNA: TGTGCCAGCAGCCTCGATCTCTACGGTGAGCAGTTCTTC; CDR3: CASSLDLYGEQFF
D: TRBD2; size: few; J: TRBJ2-7; V: TRBV4-2; DNA: TGTGCCAGCAGCCAAGGACCGGGGACTAGATCCGAGCAGTACTTC; CDR3: CASSQGPGTRSEQYF
D: -; size: -; J: TRBJ2-7; V: TRBV5-1; DNA: TGCGCCAGCAGCTCTACTAACACCCCCTACGAGCAGTACTTC; CDR3: CASSSTNTPYEQYF
D: -; size: -; J: TRBJ1-1; V: TRBV24-1; DNA: TGTGCCACCATGAGGGGGGGGAACACTGAAGCTTTCTTT; CDR3: CATMRGGNTEAFF
D: TRBD1; size: few; J: TRBJ2-3; V: TRBV9; DNA: TGTGCCAGCAGCGGGCCACAGGGGAAAAGCACAGATACGCAGTATTTT; CDR3: CASSGPQGKSTDTQYF
D: -; size: once; J: TRBJ1-5; V: TRBV4-1; DNA: TGCGCCAGCAGCCAAGTGTGGGGGGATTTTAGCAATCAGCCCCAGCATTTT; CDR3: CASSQVWGDFSNQPQHF
D: -; size: -; J: TRBJ2-3; V: TRBV20-1; DNA: TGCAGTGCTACGCCGGATACGCAGTATTTT; CDR3: CSATPDTQYF
D: TRBD2; size: many; J: TRBJ2-3; V: TRBV7-2; DNA: TGTGCCAGCAGCCCCCGGAGGACTAGACAAAGCACAGATACGCAGTATTTT; CDR3: CASSPRRTRQSTDTQYF
D: -; size: -; J: TRBJ1-3; V: TRBV6-1; DNA: TGTGCCAGCAGTGAAGCCTTCTCTGGAAACACCATATATTTT; CDR3: CASSEAFSGNTIYF
D: TRBD1; size: -; J: TRBJ2-4; V: TRBV7-8; DNA: TGTGCCAGCAGCTTGTTCGGGACAGGAAACATTCAGTACTTC; CDR3: CASSLFGTGNIQYF
D: TRBD1; size: few; J: TRBJ2-1; V: TRBV7-2; DNA: TGTGCCAGCAAACCGGGACAGGGGAACAATGAGCAGTTCTTC; CDR3: CASKPGQGNNEQFF
D: TRBD1; size: few; J: TRBJ1-2; V: TRBV20-1; DNA: TGCAGTGCTACACCGGGACAGGGGATTAATGGCTACACCTTC; CDR3: CSATPGQGINGYTF
D: -; size: few; J: TRBJ1-1; V: TRBV4-1; DNA: TGCGCCAGCAGCCAAGTCCACGGGGACACTGAAGCTTTCTTT; CDR3: CASSQVHGDTEAFF
D: -; size: -; J: TRBJ1-1; V: TRBV29-1; DNA: TGCAGCGTTGAAAGGCAGGGCAGTGGGGATTTCACTGAAGCTTTCTTT; CDR3: CSVERQGSGDFTEAFF
D: TRBD2; size: -; J: TRBJ2-3; V: TRBV12-3/TRBV12-4; DNA: TGTGCCAGCAGTCCGCGACTAGCGGGCTATATGCCCCCCCCCGATACGCAGTATTTT; CDR3: CASSPRLAGYMPPPDTQYF
D: -; size: -; J: TRBJ2-6; V: TRBV25-1; DNA: TGTGCCAGCAGTGATCACGGCTCTGGGGCCAACGTCCTGACTTTC; CDR3: CASSDHGSGANVLTF
D: TRBD1; size: few; J: TRBJ2-7; V: TRBV12-3/TRBV12-4; DNA: TGTGCCAGCAGTTTACAACAGGGGGCCTACGAGCAGTACTTC; CDR3: CASSLQQGAYEQYF
D: -; size: -; J: TRBJ2-1; V: TRBV29-1; DNA: TGCAGCGTTGAGCACAGGTTATACAATGAGCAGTTCTTC; CDR3: CSVEHRLYNEQFF
D: TRBD2; size: -; J: TRBJ2-7; V: TRBV20-1; DNA: TGCAGTGTACGGGGGGGCTACGAGCAGTACTTC; CDR3: CSVRGGYEQYF
D: TRBD1; size: -; J: TRBJ1-2; V: TRBV12-3/TRBV12-4; DNA: TGTGCCAGCACCACGACAGGGGGCTCTTGGGGCTACACCTTC; CDR3: CASTTTGGSWGYTF
D: -; size: few; J: TRBJ2-7; V: TRBV20-1; DNA: TGCAGTGCTAGAGGGGACCGGTACGAGCAGTACTTC; CDR3: CSARGDRYEQYF
D: -; size: -; J: TRBJ2-1; V: TRBV27; DNA: TGTGCCAGCGGAGGTTGGGGGCAGTTCTTC; CDR3: CASGGWGQFF
D: -; size: -; J: TRBJ2-3; V: TRBV7-2; DNA: TGTGCCAGCAGCTTAACAATAACTGAAACAACGCAGTATTTT; CDR3: CASSLTITETTQYF
D: -; size: few; J: TRBJ2-1; V: TRBV10-3; DNA: TGTGCCATCAGTGGAAACGCGGCAGGGGCCTACAATGAGCAGTTCTTC; CDR3: CAISGNAAGAYNEQFF
D: -; size: -; J: TRBJ2-1; V: TRBV24-1; DNA: TGTGCCCCCAGTGCCTGGGGGGACAATGAGCAGTTCTTC; CDR3: CAPSAWGDNEQFF
D: -; size: -; J: TRBJ2-7; V: TRBV25-1; DNA: TGTGCCAGCGCACAGGGAGCGGGATACGAGCAGTACTTC; CDR3: CASAQGAGYEQYF
D: -; size: -; J: TRBJ2-7; V: TRBV20-1; DNA: TGCAGTGCTAGGCCGGGCAGGGCGGCCTCGTACGAGCAGTACTTC; CDR3: CSARPGRAASYEQYF
D: -; size: few; J: TRBJ2-7; V: TRBV7-9; DNA: TGTGCCAGCAGCTTAGGGACCCCGGGCGAGCAGTACTTC; CDR3: CASSLGTPGEQYF
D: TRBD2; size: few; J: TRBJ2-1; V: TRBV4-1; DNA: TGCGCCAGCAGCCTCCAAGGGGGACTAGCGGGAGTTGTGGGTTACAATGAGCAGTTCTTC; CDR3: CASSLQGGLAGVVGYNEQFF
D: -; size: -; J: TRBJ1-1; V: TRBV20-1; DNA: TGCAGTGCCAGCCAAACCGGGACAACGAACACTGAAGCTTTCTTT; CDR3: CSASQTGTTNTEAFF